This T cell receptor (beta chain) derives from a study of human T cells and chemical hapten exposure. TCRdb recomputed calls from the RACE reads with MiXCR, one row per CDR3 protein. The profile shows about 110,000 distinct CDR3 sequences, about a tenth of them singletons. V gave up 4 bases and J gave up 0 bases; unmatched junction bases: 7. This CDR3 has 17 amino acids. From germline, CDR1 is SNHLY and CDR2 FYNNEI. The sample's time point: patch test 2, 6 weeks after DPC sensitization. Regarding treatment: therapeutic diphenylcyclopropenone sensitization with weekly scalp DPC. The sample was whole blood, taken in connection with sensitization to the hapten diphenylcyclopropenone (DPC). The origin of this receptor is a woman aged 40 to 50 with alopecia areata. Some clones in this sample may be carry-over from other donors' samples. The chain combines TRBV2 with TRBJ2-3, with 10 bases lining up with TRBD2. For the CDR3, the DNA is TGTGCCAGCAGTGTGGCTAGCGGGGGACCTAGCACAGATACGCAGTATTTT. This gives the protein CASSVASGGPSTDTQYF.